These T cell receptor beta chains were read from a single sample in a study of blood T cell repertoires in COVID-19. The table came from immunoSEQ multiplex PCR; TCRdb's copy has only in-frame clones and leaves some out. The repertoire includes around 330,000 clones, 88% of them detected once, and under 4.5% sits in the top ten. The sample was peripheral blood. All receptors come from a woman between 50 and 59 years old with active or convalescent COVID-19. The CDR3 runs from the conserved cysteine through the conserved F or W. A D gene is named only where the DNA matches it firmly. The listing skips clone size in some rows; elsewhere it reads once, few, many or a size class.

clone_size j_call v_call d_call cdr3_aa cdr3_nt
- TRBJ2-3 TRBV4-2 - CASSRSRETDTQYF TGTGCCAGCAGCCGGTCTCGGGAAACAGATACGCAGTATTTT
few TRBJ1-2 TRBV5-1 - CASSDPTVGLQGYTF TGCGCCAGCAGCGACCCGACAGTGGGACTTCAAGGCTACACCTTC
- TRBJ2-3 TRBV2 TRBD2 CASSELAGGSDTQYF TGTGCCAGCAGTGAACTAGCGGGAGGTTCAGATACGCAGTATTTT
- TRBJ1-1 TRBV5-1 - CASSSRRVMNTEAFF TGCGCCAGCAGCTCCCGTCGGGTCATGAACACTGAAGCTTTCTTT
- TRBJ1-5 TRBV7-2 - CASSLGLQPQHF TGTGCCAGCAGCTTAGGTCTTCAGCCCCAGCATTTT
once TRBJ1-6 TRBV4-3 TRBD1 CASSQGGTGGSPLHF TGCGCCAGCAGCCAAGGCGGGACAGGTGGGTCACCCCTCCACTTT
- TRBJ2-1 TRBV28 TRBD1 CATYYDRVDNEQFF TGTGCCACATATTATGACAGGGTCGACAATGAGCAGTTCTTC
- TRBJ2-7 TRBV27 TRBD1 CASSLQGAYEQYF TGTGCCAGCAGTTTACAGGGGGCCTACGAGCAGTACTTC
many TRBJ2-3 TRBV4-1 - CASSQEGGRSDTQYF TGCGCCAGCAGCCAAGAAGGGGGACGGTCAGATACGCAGTATTTT
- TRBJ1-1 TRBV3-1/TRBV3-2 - CASSNRRSTEAFF TGTGCCAGCAGTAATAGACGGAGCACTGAAGCTTTCTTT
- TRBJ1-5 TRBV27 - CASNDGKDNQPQHF TGTGCCAGCAACGACGGGAAGGACAATCAGCCCCAGCATTTT
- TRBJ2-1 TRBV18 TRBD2 CASSQGLATYNEQFF TGTGCCAGCTCACAGGGACTAGCAACCTACAATGAGCAGTTCTTC
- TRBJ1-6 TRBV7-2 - CASSLVSQGDSPLHF TGTGCCAGCAGCTTAGTCAGCCAGGGCGATTCACCCCTCCACTTT
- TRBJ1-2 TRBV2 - CASSDTGGGYGYTF TGTGCCAGCAGTGATACCGGAGGAGGCTATGGCTACACCTTC
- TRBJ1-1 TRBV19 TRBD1 CASSNTGVNTEAFF TGTGCCAGTAGTAACACAGGGGTGAACACTGAAGCTTTCTTT
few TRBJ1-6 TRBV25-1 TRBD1 CASSPGQGASPLHF TGTGCCAGCAGTCCGGGACAGGGGGCATCACCCCTCCACTTT
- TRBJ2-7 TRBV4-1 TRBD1 CASSQTGQGGYEQYF TGCGCCAGCAGCCAAACTGGACAGGGTGGTTACGAGCAGTACTTC
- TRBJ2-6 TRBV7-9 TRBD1 CASSEGQGVSGANVLTF TGTGCCAGCAGCGAAGGACAGGGGGTATCTGGGGCCAACGTCCTGACTTTC
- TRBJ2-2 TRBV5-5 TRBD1 CASSLQGAPTGELFF TGTGCCAGCAGCTTGCAGGGGGCTCCCACCGGGGAGCTGTTTTTT
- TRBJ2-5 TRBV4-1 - CASSFQTQETQYF TGCGCCAGCAGCTTTCAGACACAAGAGACCCAGTACTTC
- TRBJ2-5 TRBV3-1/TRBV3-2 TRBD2 CASRLRGSGGQETQYF TGTGCCAGCAGACTTAGGGGAAGCGGGGGCCAAGAGACCCAGTACTTC
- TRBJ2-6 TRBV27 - CASSSPAGGANVLTF TGTGCCAGCAGTTCCCCCGCGGGTGGGGCCAACGTCCTGACTTTC
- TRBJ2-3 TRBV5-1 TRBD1 CASSWGQATDTQYF TGCGCCAGCAGCTGGGGACAGGCCACAGATACGCAGTATTTT
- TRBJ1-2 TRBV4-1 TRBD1 CASSQPGQEWEGYTF TGCGCCAGCAGCCAACCAGGACAGGAATGGGAAGGCTACACCTTC
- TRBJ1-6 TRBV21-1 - CASSKVNRTGVSSPLHF TGTGCCAGCAGCAAAGTAAATCGGACAGGGGTGAGTTCACCCCTCCACTTT
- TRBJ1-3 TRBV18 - CASSPTRTGGNTIYF TGTGCCAGCTCACCCACACGAACAGGGGGAAACACCATATATTTT
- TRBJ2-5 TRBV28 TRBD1 CASSSTGDSETQYF TGTGCCAGCAGTTCGACAGGGGATAGCGAGACCCAGTACTTC
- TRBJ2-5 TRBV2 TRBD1 CASSVDRVKETQYF TGTGCCAGCAGTGTGGACAGGGTGAAAGAGACCCAGTACTTC